What follows are 18 T cell receptor beta chains derived from one specimen sequenced in a study of CD8+ T cells in alopecia areata. As for treatment: oral pan-JAK inhibitor, 5-10 mg twice daily. Extraction of RNA preceded its reverse transcription into cDNA, which served as the sequencing template. The assay was immunoSEQ multiplex PCR, and TCRdb's table has in-frame clones only and misses some. The data hold roughly 170,000 clones, with under 60% observed a single time. The material sequenced was CD8+ T cells sorted from blood, taken at week 24, from a patient treated with tofacitinib. Receptors originate from a human donor with alopecia areata.

The chain couples TRBV7-9 to TRBJ1-4; D might be TRBD1 (6 bases). The CDR3 is 12 amino acids. CDR1 and CDR2 from the germline V gene are SEHNR and FQNEAQ (reference sequence). V lost 4 bases and J 12 bases, leaving 12 bases between the germline ends. The CDR3 spells CASSSGARELFF. In DNA, the CDR3 is TGTGCCAGCAGCTCGGGGGCCAGAGAACTGTTTTTT.

The gene calls are TRBV5-1 and TRBJ1-3; unclear D gene. The CDR3 runs to 11 residues. Germline CDR1 reads SGHRS; CDR2 reads YFSETQ. The V end lost 3 bases, the J end lost 4 bases, and 2 bases lay between the germline ends. This CDR3 reads CASSYGNTIYF. The DNA for the CDR3 is TGCGCCAGCAGCTACGGAAACACCATATATTTT.

In this sample, this clone turned up once. The same CDR3 can be traced to other DNA sequences in this sample. V is TRBV5-1 and J is TRBJ2-3; D not resolved. CDR1 and CDR2 (germline): SGHRS, YFSETQ. V was pared by 0 bases and J by 5 bases, with 1 base between. This CDR3 is built from 11 residues. CDR3 loop: CASSLEDTQYF. The CDR3 nucleotides are TGCGCCAGCAGCTTGGAAGATACGCAGTATTTT.

The chain combines TRBV15 with TRBJ2-7, with 7 nucleotides matching TRBD2. The CDR3 loop spans 15 amino acids. Germline V gene data show CDR1 as LNHNV and CDR2 as YYDKDF (reference sequence). The ends lost 5 bases at V and 3 bases at J; junction bases unmatched: 10. CDR3 region: CATSRVQRGIYEQYF. Here the CDR3 DNA reads TGTGCCACCAGCCGAGTCCAGCGGGGAATCTACGAGCAGTACTTC. Together with reference TRBV15 and TRBJ2-7, the CDR3 gives the full variable domain: DAMVIQNPRYQVTQFGKPVTLSCSQTLNHNVMYWYQQKSSQAPKLLFHYYDKDFNNEADTPDNFQSRRPNTSFCFLDIRSPGLGDTAMYLCATSRVQRGIYEQYFGPGTRLTVT.

This rearrangement joins TRBV10-3 to TRBJ2-7, with D unresolved. Germline values: CDR1 ENHRY, CDR2 SYGVKD. Trimming pared 3 bases from V and 2 bases from J, leaving 8 bases between. The CDR3 contains 13 residues. CDR3 DNA sequence: TGTGCCATCAGTGAAGACCAGACCTACGAGCAGTACTTC. This sequence encodes CAISEDQTYEQYF.

This clone was counted between two and nine times. The J gene is TRBJ2-5, the V gene TRBV6-5, with 8 bases matching TRBD2. V lost 5 bases to trimming and J lost 1 base; unmatched junction nucleotides: 6. The CDR3 is 15 amino acids. Germline lookup yields CDR1 MNHEY and CDR2 SVGAGI. CDR3 residues: CASSHSGGIQETQYF. The CDR3 DNA reads as TGTGCCAGCAGTCACAGCGGGGGTATCCAAGAGACCCAGTACTTC.

The chain carries TRBV30 and TRBJ2-7; D is possibly TRBD2 (6 bases). Germline lookup yields CDR1 GTSNPN and CDR2 SVGIG (reference sequence). CDR3 length equals 14 residues. V gave up 0 bases and J gave up 3 bases, with 12 bases separating them. In DNA, the CDR3 is TGTGCCTGGAGTGTCGGGGGATACCGCTACGAGCAGTACTTC. Translating it yields CAWSVGGYRYEQYF.

The chain combines TRBV19 with TRBJ1-1, with a possible D match to TRBD1 (5 bases). The length of the CDR3 is 14 residues. V gave up 3 bases and J gave up 4 bases, with 12 bases separating them. Germline-derived CDR1 and CDR2 are LNHDA and SQIVND (reference sequence). CDR3 nucleotide sequence: TGTGCCAGTAGTATCTGGGGGTTGAGCACTGAAGCTTTCTTT. It specifies CASSIWGLSTEAFF.

This rearrangement joins TRBV30 to TRBJ1-1, with TRBD1 matching 7 bases. V dropped 3 bases and J dropped 4; count of bases not matched to a gene: 5. CDR1 GTSNPN and CDR2 SVGIG come from the germline V gene (reference sequence). The CDR3 contains 13 residues. CDR3 DNA sequence: TGTGCCTGGAGATTGACAGGGAGCACTGAAGCTTTCTTT. Its protein is CAWRLTGSTEAFF.

This clone was detected a few times. The chain joins TRBV29-1 to TRBJ2-7, with D maybe TRBD2 (6 bases). V was trimmed by 8 bases and J by 0 bases, leaving 20 bases between them. Per germline, CDR1 SQVTM and CDR2 ANQGSEA. The CDR3 length is 15 residues. CDR3 protein: CSRDPRGKSSYEQYF. CDR3 nucleotides: TGCAGCCGTGATCCCCGGGGGAAAAGCTCCTACGAGCAGTACTTC.

This chain uses TRBV29-1 with TRBJ2-3, with 12 bases aligning to TRBD2. Germline V gene sequence: CDR1 SQVTM, CDR2 ANQGSEA. This CDR3 is 16 amino acids long. Losses at the gene ends were 6 bases for V and 6 bases for J; bases not matched to a gene: 13. This chain's CDR3 is CSVFYPSGGGEDTQYF. The CDR3 DNA is TGCAGCGTCTTCTATCCTAGCGGGGGGGGCGAGGATACGCAGTATTTT.

In this sample, this clone turned up a few times. The chain uses TRBV5-1 and TRBJ1-2; TRBD1 might be the D (5 bases). The V end lost 4 bases, the J end lost 8 bases, and 21 bases lay between the germline ends. The CDR3 is made up of 15 amino acids. CDR1 is SGHRS and CDR2 is YFSETQ in the germline V gene. CDR3 in DNA: TGCGCCAGCAGCACCTCAGGGACGGCTAGAGAAGGCTACACCTTC. This sequence encodes CASSTSGTAREGYTF.

This sequence joins TRBV6-1 and TRBJ1-2; D ambiguous. The CDR3 is made up of 14 amino acids. V dropped 1 base and J dropped 3 bases, with 9 bases sitting between them. Germline V gene lookup returns CDR1 MNHNS and CDR2 SASEGT. In nucleotides, the CDR3 is TGTGCCAGCAGTGAAGAGAGGAGCTACTATGGCTACACCTTC. Protein product: CASSEERSYYGYTF.

This clone was detected only once. The chain links TRBV29-1 to TRBJ2-7; D is possibly TRBD1 or TRBD2 (6 bases each). This CDR3 is 15 amino acids long. V lost 0 bases, J lost 3 bases, and 15 bases lay in between. CDR1 and CDR2 from the germline V gene are SQVTM and ANQGSEA. CDR3 bases: TGCAGCGTTGAAGACTCGTCCGGGGGCATCTACGAGCAGTACTTC. Its protein is CSVEDSSGGIYEQYF.

The CDR3 protein is CASSLESGAAYEQYF. The CDR3 nucleotides are TGCGCCAGCAGCTTGGAGTCAGGCGCAGCCTACGAGCAGTACTTC. The rearrangement joins TRBV5-1 to TRBJ2-7; no reliable D call. Germline lookup yields CDR1 SGHRS and CDR2 YFSETQ. CDR3 length equals 15 residues. The V and J ends lost 0 bases and 2 bases respectively, with 12 bases between them.

The J gene is TRBJ1-2, the V gene TRBV27; tentatively, D is TRBD1 (5 bases). The V gene lost 2 bases and the J gene lost 4 bases, with 11 bases spanning the gap. The CDR3 has 14 residues. Germline CDR1 MNHEY, CDR2 SMNVEV (reference sequence). CDR3 in amino acids: CASSLDRKIYGYTF. CDR3 DNA: TGTGCCAGCAGTTTAGACAGAAAAATCTATGGCTACACCTTC.

This clone was counted once. The chain joins TRBV13 to TRBJ2-1; 7 positions agree with TRBD2. The CDR3 runs to 18 residues. CDR1 is PRHDT and CDR2 is FYEKMQ in the germline V gene (reference sequence). The V segment lost 6 bases and the J segment 3 bases; nucleotides outside the gene matches: 17. CDR3 sequence: CASRSSGEKALFYNEQFF. In nucleotides, the CDR3 is TGTGCCAGCAGAAGCAGCGGGGAAAAGGCGCTCTTCTACAATGAGCAGTTCTTC. The full variable domain, rest sourced from reference TRBV13 and TRBJ2-1, is AAGVIQSPRHLIKEKRETATLKCYPIPRHDTVYWYQQGPGQDPQFLISFYEKMQSDKGSIPDRFSAQQFSDYHSELNMSSLELGDSALYFCASRSSGEKALFYNEQFFGPGTRLTVL.

The chain carries TRBV12-5 and TRBJ2-1, with D unresolved. The germline CDR1 and CDR2 sequences are LGHNT and FRNRAP. Trimming removed 6 bases at V and 9 bases at J, with 9 bases between. This CDR3 spans 11 amino acids. The chain's CDR3 is CASGRLLEQFF. The DNA for the CDR3 is TGTGCTAGTGGCCGGTTGCTTGAGCAGTTCTTC.